The rows below give T cell receptor beta chains drawn from one sample of a study of control samples from healthy donors and cancer patients. Here immunoSEQ multiplex PCR was the method, and the copy in TCRdb shows in-frame clones only, minus some. The sample lists 120,000 or so clones; around 92% were seen once. The sample consisted of PBMCs. Receptors originate from a man older than 75 with head and neck cancer. The CDR3 runs from the conserved cysteine through the conserved F or W. The order of the fields is D gene, V gene, clone size, J gene, CDR3 DNA, CDR3 protein. The D gene is left open where the match is weak. Clone size is shown for a subset of rows, as once, few, many or a class of expanded clone.

>.|TRBV6-6|once|TRBJ2-5
TGTGCCAGCGGTACTAGTTGGGGAGAGACCCAGTACTTC
CASGTSWGETQYF
>TRBD2|TRBV5-8|.|TRBJ2-1
TGTGCCAGCAGCTTAATCGCGGGAGGGCCGGGGGAGCAGTTCTTC
CASSLIAGGPGEQFF
>TRBD1|TRBV9|once|TRBJ2-7
TGTGCCAGCAGCTCGCGGACAGGGAATCCCTACGAGCAGTACTTC
CASSSRTGNPYEQYF
>.|TRBV9|once|TRBJ1-1
TGTGCCAGCAGCCCACCCGGAGGGGATACTGAAGCTTTCTTT
CASSPPGGDTEAFF
>.|TRBV11-3|.|TRBJ2-1
TGTGCCAGCAGCTTAGCTTTCACGGGTAACAATGAGCAGTTCTTC
CASSLAFTGNNEQFF
>.|TRBV10-1|.|TRBJ1-4
TGCGCCAGCAGTGGTCCGGATGAAAAACTGTTTTTT
CASSGPDEKLFF
>.|TRBV7-9|.|TRBJ2-6
TGTGCCAGCAGCTTGCGTACAGGGACTGGGGCCAACGTCCTGACTTTC
CASSLRTGTGANVLTF
>.|TRBV2|.|TRBJ1-2
TGTGCCAGCAGCTTACAGGGAGCGGGGGGCTACACCTTC
CASSLQGAGGYTF
>TRBD1|TRBV6-5|.|TRBJ2-7
TGTGCCAGCAGTAACACAGGGGGCGGCGAGCAGTACTTC
CASSNTGGGEQYF
>.|TRBV6-5|.|TRBJ1-1
TGTGCCAGCAGTAGGGGAGTGAACACTGAAGCTTTCTTT
CASSRGVNTEAFF
>TRBD1|TRBV10-3|.|TRBJ1-2
TGTGCCATCCAGGGACAGGCCTTGGACTATGGCTACACCTTC
CAIQGQALDYGYTF
>.|TRBV2|.|TRBJ2-5
TGTGCCAGCACTACAGGGAGGCAAGAGACCCAGTACTTC
CASTTGRQETQYF
>.|TRBV18|once|TRBJ1-5
TGTGCCAGCTCACCAGACGAGAATCAGCCCCAGCATTTT
CASSPDENQPQHF
>.|TRBV6-2/TRBV6-3|.|TRBJ2-2
TGTGCCAGCAGTTACGGTACAGGGAATATCCCTACCGGGGAGCTGTTTTTT
CASSYGTGNIPTGELFF
>.|TRBV5-4|.|TRBJ2-1
TGTGCCAGCAGCTTGGCCAGGTTAGGGGGGGCCCCCTACAATGAGCAGTTCTTC
CASSLARLGGAPYNEQFF
>TRBD1|TRBV7-9|.|TRBJ2-5
TGTGCCAGCAGCTACGAAAGGGGGCTAGAGACCCAGTACTTC
CASSYERGLETQYF
>.|TRBV7-9|.|TRBJ1-3
TGTGCCAGCAGCTTATTAGGTTCTGGAAACACCATATATTTT
CASSLLGSGNTIYF
>TRBD2|TRBV6-6|.|TRBJ2-7
TGTGCCAGCAGTTACCCCTCTGGCGGGAGCCCCTACGAGCAGTACTTC
CASSYPSGGSPYEQYF
>TRBD1|TRBV16|.|TRBJ1-6
TGTGCCAGCAGCCCTCCGCCAGGGGGCATCTCACCCCTCCACTTT
CASSPPPGGISPLHF
>.|TRBV6-5|.|TRBJ1-1
TGTGCCAGCAGTCAAAATTCAGTGACTGAAGCTTTCTTT
CASSQNSVTEAFF
>.|TRBV19|.|TRBJ1-1
TGTGCCAGTAGTATAGAGGCAGCCTTGACCACTGAAGCTTTCTTT
CASSIEAALTTEAFF
>.|TRBV7-2|.|TRBJ1-3
TGTGCCAGCAGCTTTTTATCTCGTCATTGGGCCTCTGGAAACACCATATATTTT
CASSFLSRHWASGNTIYF
>TRBD1|TRBV19|.|TRBJ1-6
TGTGCCAGTAGTATCCAGGGGGATAATTCACCCCTCCACTTT
CASSIQGDNSPLHF
>.|TRBV7-8|.|TRBJ2-7
TGTGCCAGCAGCTTAGACAGGCTGGTACTAGCTGGGGGCGAGCAGTACTTC
CASSLDRLVLAGGEQYF
>.|TRBV4-1|.|TRBJ1-3
TGCGCCAGCAGCCAAGTGAATTGGGTCTCTGGAAACACCATATATTTT
CASSQVNWVSGNTIYF
>TRBD2|TRBV6-2/TRBV6-3|.|TRBJ2-7
TGTGCCAGCAGTGTGGCGGGAGTTTCGTACGAGCAGTACTTC
CASSVAGVSYEQYF
>.|TRBV5-1|.|TRBJ1-4
TGCGCCAGCAGCTTGGGTGGCTTGCCGGGGGAAGAAAAACTGTTTTTT
CASSLGGLPGEEKLFF
>.|TRBV4-1|.|TRBJ2-5
TGCGCCAGCAGCCAAGGGTTAGATGAGACCCAGTACTTC
CASSQGLDETQYF
>.|TRBV27|.|TRBJ1-2
TGTGCCAGCAGTTTATCCCCCGAGTTCTATGGCTACACCTTC
CASSLSPEFYGYTF
>.|TRBV12-3/TRBV12-4|.|TRBJ1-2
TGTGCCAGCGGTACAGAGCAAATCTACACCTTC
CASGTEQIYTF
>.|TRBV10-2|once|TRBJ1-1
TGCGCCAGCCTGGACAGAGGCATGAACACTGAAGCTTTCTTT
CASLDRGMNTEAFF
>.|TRBV2|.|TRBJ1-1
TGTGCCAGCAGTGGGCGGAGGATGAACACTGAAGCTTTCTTT
CASSGRRMNTEAFF
>.|TRBV27|.|TRBJ2-7
TGTGCCAGCAGTTTACCCCCATCCGAGCAGTACTTC
CASSLPPSEQYF
>TRBD2|TRBV7-9|.|TRBJ2-2
TGTGCCAGCAGCTTTGGGACTAGCGGAAACACCGGGGAGCTGTTTTTT
CASSFGTSGNTGELFF
>TRBD2|TRBV10-3|.|TRBJ2-2
TGTGCCATCACCAGCGGGGGGGCTGGCGGGGAGCTGTTTTTT
CAITSGGAGGELFF
>.|TRBV7-9|.|TRBJ2-3
TGTGCCAGCAGCTTAAATCAGGGGTCAGATACGCAGTATTTT
CASSLNQGSDTQYF
>.|TRBV28|.|TRBJ1-2
TGTGCCAGCAGTTTACTGCAGGACTATGGCTACACCTTC
CASSLLQDYGYTF
>.|TRBV19|.|TRBJ1-1
TGTGCCAGCCTAGAAGTCGGACAGTCCACTGAAGCTTTCTTT
CASLEVGQSTEAFF
>TRBD1|TRBV10-3|.|TRBJ1-1
TGTGCCATCAGGGGGGGACAGACGAACACTGAAGCTTTCTTT
CAIRGGQTNTEAFF
>TRBD2|TRBV10-2|.|TRBJ2-1
TGCGCCAGCACCACCCCGGGACTAGCGGGTAATGAGCAGTTCTTC
CASTTPGLAGNEQFF
>TRBD2|TRBV7-8|once|TRBJ2-5
TGTGCCAGCAGCGCCCCCTCCGGGACTAGCGGGGAGTACCAAGAGACCCAGTACTTC
CASSAPSGTSGEYQETQYF
>.|TRBV27|.|TRBJ1-5
TGTGCCAGCAGTTTGGGGGCCTTGGGCAATCAGCCCCAGCATTTT
CASSLGALGNQPQHF